This TCR beta chain was documented in a study of T cell changes during pregnancy in multiple sclerosis. CDR3 length: 17 residues. CDR1 and CDR2 (germline): MDHEN, SYDVKM. V shed 3 bases and J 4 bases; nucleotides not matched to a gene: 10. TCRdb's copy holds only in-frame clones and misses some; the assay was immunoSEQ multiplex PCR. The sample consists of approximately 40,000 clones, 80% to 95% of them appearing once. The chain links TRBV28 to TRBJ2-1, with 9 nucleotides matching TRBD2. The sample in question was CD8+ T cells from peripheral blood mononuclear cells, obtained in the third trimester of pregnancy. This receptor was taken from a female donor with multiple sclerosis, enrolled in a pregnancy study. CDR3 sequence: CASSFLGEAGGYNEQFF. As DNA, the CDR3 is TGTGCCAGCAGTTTCTTAGGGGAAGCGGGAGGTTACAATGAGCAGTTCTTC.